The 15 T cell receptor beta chains reported below all come from one sample, sequenced in a study of T cell responses to AZD1222 COVID-19 vaccine. Sequencing used immunoSEQ multiplex PCR; TCRdb keeps in-frame clones, though not all of them. The table records approximately 150,000 clones, approximately 91% of them present only once. Sequencing was performed on peripheral blood, taken 28 days after the second AZD1222 dose. The receptor source for this set is an adult who received the AZD1222 COVID-19 vaccine.

The V and J genes are TRBV16 and TRBJ1-4; D is ambiguous. This CDR3 spans 15 amino acids. V lost 0 bases to trimming and J lost 3 bases, with 8 bases between them. Germline V CDR1 and CDR2: KGHSY, FQNENV. The DNA for the CDR3 is TGTGCCAGCAGCCAATCTAACTCCCCTAATGAAAAACTGTTTTTT. Translating gives CASSQSNSPNEKLFF. Looking up the rest from reference TRBV16 and TRBJ1-4 gives the full variable domain: GEEVAQTPKHLVRGEGQKAKLYCAPIKGHSYVFWYQQVLKNEFKFLISFQNENVFDETGMPKERFSAKCLPNSPCSLEIQATKLEDSAVYFCASSQSNSPNEKLFFGSGTQLSVL.

The chain couples TRBV7-9 to TRBJ1-1, with no clear D. This CDR3 comprises 12 residues. V was cut by 4 bases and J by 6 bases, with 9 bases left in between. Germline V gene data show CDR1 as SEHNR and CDR2 as FQNEAQ (reference sequence). The CDR3 is CASSYSAAEAFF. CDR3 sequence (DNA): TGTGCCAGCAGCTACAGCGCAGCTGAAGCTTTCTTT.

The V call is TRBV5-1, the J call TRBJ2-7; D gene ambiguous. Deletions cut 5 bases from V and 3 bases from J, with 18 bases between. Germline CDR1 reads SGHRS; CDR2 reads YFSETQ. The CDR3 has 15 residues. CDR3 in amino acids: CASRSEGILSYEQYF. As DNA, the CDR3 is TGCGCCAGCAGATCAGAAGGGATCCTGAGCTACGAGCAGTACTTC.

The chain employs TRBV29-1 and TRBJ1-1, with 7 bases matching TRBD1. CDR3 length equals 13 residues. Trimming cost V 4 bases and J 1 base; bases outside gene matches: 3. Germline-derived CDR1 and CDR2 are SQVTM and ANQGSEA. The CDR3 sequence: CSVAGQQNTEAFF. Here the CDR3 DNA reads TGCAGCGTTGCGGGACAGCAGAACACTGAAGCTTTCTTT.

This chain connects TRBV9 to TRBJ1-3; D unresolved. Between the trimmed V and J ends, which lost 7 bases and 7 bases, there was a span of 6 bases. Germline assignment: CDR1 SGDLS and CDR2 YYNGEE. The length of the CDR3 is 10 residues. The CDR3 loop is CASGVNTIYF. The CDR3 DNA is TGTGCCAGCGGAGTTAACACCATATATTTT.

The rearrangement uses TRBV18 and TRBJ1-2; D is possibly TRBD1 (5 bases). Per germline, CDR1 KGHSH and CDR2 LQKENI. The ends were cut back, 3 bases at V and 7 bases at J, with 12 bases in the middle. This CDR3 is 13 amino acids long. In nucleotides, the CDR3 is TGTGCCAGCTCACCGGGGACGGGGCCTGGCTACACCTTC. This translates into CASSPGTGPGYTF.

The genes are TRBV18 and TRBJ1-2; TRBD1 agrees at 7 bases. V was pared by 5 bases and J by 2 bases, with 8 bases of the junction left unmatched. Looked up from germline, CDR1 is KGHSH and CDR2 is LQKENI. The CDR3 runs 15 residues. CDR3 amino acids: CASSSTGIGNYGYTF. The CDR3 bases are TGTGCCAGCTCATCGACAGGGATCGGAAACTATGGCTACACCTTC. The variable domain in full, completed from reference TRBV18 and TRBJ1-2, reads NAGVMQNPRHLVRRRGQEARLRCSPMKGHSHVYWYRQLPEEGLKFMVYLQKENIIDESGMPKERFSAEFPKEGPSILRIQQVVRGDSAAYFCASSSTGIGNYGYTFGSGTRLTVV.

This clone occurred once. The gene calls are TRBV5-8 and TRBJ2-2; TRBD1 might be the D (5 bases). This CDR3 has 14 residues. Trimming took 3 bases from V and 6 from J, leaving 12 bases between them. The germline V gene has CDR1 SGHTS and CDR2 YDEGEE. CDR3 sequence reads: CASSWGRGPGELFF. The CDR3 bases are TGTGCCAGCAGCTGGGGAAGGGGTCCCGGGGAGCTGTTTTTT.

This clone was seen a handful of times. The gene calls are TRBV6-4 and TRBJ2-2; weak D call: TRBD2 (6 bases). Germline CDR1 reads MRHNA; CDR2 reads SNTAGT. With 0 bases removed from V and 4 bases from J, the gap between germline ends came to 6 bases. The CDR3 runs to 14 residues. CDR3 protein: CASSDSGGTGELFF. The CDR3 bases are TGTGCCAGCAGTGACTCCGGGGGCACCGGGGAGCTGTTTTTT.

The CDR3 is CASSLVGGIGNTIYF. As DNA, the CDR3 is TGTGCCAGCAGCTTGGTCGGTGGGATAGGGAACACCATATATTTT. The chain employs TRBV5-6 and TRBJ1-3; D is undetermined. The CDR3 is made up of 15 amino acids. V gave up 0 bases and J gave up 7 bases, with 14 bases separating them. The germline V gene encodes CDR1 SGHDT and CDR2 YYEEEE.

The V call is TRBV7-9, the J call TRBJ1-2; 11 bases line up with TRBD1. Germline CDR1 is SEHNR and CDR2 is FQNEAQ (reference sequence). CDR3 size: 16 residues. The ends lost 2 bases at V and 2 bases at J; junction bases unmatched: 4. The CDR3 nucleotides read TGTGCCAGCAGCTTAATGGACAGGGGGCCCAACTATGGCTACACCTTC. Residues: CASSLMDRGPNYGYTF.

V gene TRBV18 combines with J gene TRBJ1-4; 11 nucleotides agree with TRBD1. The CDR3 runs 14 residues. Per the germline V gene, CDR1 is KGHSH and CDR2 is LQKENI. V shed 2 bases and J 7 bases; nucleotides not matched to a gene: 0. The CDR3 bases are TGTGCCAGCTCACCAGGACAGGGGGCTGAAAAACTGTTTTTT. Translated: CASSPGQGAEKLFF.

The CDR3 reads CAFDRVRNGEQYF. The CDR3 DNA is TGTGCCTTCGACAGGGTTCGGAATGGGGAGCAGTACTTC. The chain recombines TRBV30 with TRBJ2-7, with TRBD1 matching over 7 bases. The germline gives CDR1 GTSNPN, CDR2 SVGIG (reference sequence). The CDR3 contains 13 residues. J was trimmed by 7 bases and V by 7 bases; bases with no gene match: 13.

V and J are TRBV7-2 and TRBJ1-5, with 7 positions matching TRBD1. The ends lost 4 bases at V and 1 base at J; junction bases unmatched: 4. Germline loops: CDR1 SGHTA, CDR2 FQGNSA. The CDR3 sequence is 15 residues long. The CDR3, as DNA: TGTGCCAGCAGCTATCAGGGGGGGAGCAATCAGCCCCAGCATTTT. Translating it yields CASSYQGGSNQPQHF.

The genes are TRBV27 and TRBJ2-7; TRBD1 aligns across 9 bases. The CDR3 runs 15 residues. With 7 bases clipped from V and 1 base from J, the junction kept 8 bases outside the gene matches. The germline V gene encodes CDR1 MNHEY and CDR2 SMNVEV (reference sequence). CDR3 sequence: CASTPLGTGSYEQYF. As DNA, the CDR3 is TGTGCCAGCACCCCTTTGGGGACAGGGTCCTACGAGCAGTACTTC.